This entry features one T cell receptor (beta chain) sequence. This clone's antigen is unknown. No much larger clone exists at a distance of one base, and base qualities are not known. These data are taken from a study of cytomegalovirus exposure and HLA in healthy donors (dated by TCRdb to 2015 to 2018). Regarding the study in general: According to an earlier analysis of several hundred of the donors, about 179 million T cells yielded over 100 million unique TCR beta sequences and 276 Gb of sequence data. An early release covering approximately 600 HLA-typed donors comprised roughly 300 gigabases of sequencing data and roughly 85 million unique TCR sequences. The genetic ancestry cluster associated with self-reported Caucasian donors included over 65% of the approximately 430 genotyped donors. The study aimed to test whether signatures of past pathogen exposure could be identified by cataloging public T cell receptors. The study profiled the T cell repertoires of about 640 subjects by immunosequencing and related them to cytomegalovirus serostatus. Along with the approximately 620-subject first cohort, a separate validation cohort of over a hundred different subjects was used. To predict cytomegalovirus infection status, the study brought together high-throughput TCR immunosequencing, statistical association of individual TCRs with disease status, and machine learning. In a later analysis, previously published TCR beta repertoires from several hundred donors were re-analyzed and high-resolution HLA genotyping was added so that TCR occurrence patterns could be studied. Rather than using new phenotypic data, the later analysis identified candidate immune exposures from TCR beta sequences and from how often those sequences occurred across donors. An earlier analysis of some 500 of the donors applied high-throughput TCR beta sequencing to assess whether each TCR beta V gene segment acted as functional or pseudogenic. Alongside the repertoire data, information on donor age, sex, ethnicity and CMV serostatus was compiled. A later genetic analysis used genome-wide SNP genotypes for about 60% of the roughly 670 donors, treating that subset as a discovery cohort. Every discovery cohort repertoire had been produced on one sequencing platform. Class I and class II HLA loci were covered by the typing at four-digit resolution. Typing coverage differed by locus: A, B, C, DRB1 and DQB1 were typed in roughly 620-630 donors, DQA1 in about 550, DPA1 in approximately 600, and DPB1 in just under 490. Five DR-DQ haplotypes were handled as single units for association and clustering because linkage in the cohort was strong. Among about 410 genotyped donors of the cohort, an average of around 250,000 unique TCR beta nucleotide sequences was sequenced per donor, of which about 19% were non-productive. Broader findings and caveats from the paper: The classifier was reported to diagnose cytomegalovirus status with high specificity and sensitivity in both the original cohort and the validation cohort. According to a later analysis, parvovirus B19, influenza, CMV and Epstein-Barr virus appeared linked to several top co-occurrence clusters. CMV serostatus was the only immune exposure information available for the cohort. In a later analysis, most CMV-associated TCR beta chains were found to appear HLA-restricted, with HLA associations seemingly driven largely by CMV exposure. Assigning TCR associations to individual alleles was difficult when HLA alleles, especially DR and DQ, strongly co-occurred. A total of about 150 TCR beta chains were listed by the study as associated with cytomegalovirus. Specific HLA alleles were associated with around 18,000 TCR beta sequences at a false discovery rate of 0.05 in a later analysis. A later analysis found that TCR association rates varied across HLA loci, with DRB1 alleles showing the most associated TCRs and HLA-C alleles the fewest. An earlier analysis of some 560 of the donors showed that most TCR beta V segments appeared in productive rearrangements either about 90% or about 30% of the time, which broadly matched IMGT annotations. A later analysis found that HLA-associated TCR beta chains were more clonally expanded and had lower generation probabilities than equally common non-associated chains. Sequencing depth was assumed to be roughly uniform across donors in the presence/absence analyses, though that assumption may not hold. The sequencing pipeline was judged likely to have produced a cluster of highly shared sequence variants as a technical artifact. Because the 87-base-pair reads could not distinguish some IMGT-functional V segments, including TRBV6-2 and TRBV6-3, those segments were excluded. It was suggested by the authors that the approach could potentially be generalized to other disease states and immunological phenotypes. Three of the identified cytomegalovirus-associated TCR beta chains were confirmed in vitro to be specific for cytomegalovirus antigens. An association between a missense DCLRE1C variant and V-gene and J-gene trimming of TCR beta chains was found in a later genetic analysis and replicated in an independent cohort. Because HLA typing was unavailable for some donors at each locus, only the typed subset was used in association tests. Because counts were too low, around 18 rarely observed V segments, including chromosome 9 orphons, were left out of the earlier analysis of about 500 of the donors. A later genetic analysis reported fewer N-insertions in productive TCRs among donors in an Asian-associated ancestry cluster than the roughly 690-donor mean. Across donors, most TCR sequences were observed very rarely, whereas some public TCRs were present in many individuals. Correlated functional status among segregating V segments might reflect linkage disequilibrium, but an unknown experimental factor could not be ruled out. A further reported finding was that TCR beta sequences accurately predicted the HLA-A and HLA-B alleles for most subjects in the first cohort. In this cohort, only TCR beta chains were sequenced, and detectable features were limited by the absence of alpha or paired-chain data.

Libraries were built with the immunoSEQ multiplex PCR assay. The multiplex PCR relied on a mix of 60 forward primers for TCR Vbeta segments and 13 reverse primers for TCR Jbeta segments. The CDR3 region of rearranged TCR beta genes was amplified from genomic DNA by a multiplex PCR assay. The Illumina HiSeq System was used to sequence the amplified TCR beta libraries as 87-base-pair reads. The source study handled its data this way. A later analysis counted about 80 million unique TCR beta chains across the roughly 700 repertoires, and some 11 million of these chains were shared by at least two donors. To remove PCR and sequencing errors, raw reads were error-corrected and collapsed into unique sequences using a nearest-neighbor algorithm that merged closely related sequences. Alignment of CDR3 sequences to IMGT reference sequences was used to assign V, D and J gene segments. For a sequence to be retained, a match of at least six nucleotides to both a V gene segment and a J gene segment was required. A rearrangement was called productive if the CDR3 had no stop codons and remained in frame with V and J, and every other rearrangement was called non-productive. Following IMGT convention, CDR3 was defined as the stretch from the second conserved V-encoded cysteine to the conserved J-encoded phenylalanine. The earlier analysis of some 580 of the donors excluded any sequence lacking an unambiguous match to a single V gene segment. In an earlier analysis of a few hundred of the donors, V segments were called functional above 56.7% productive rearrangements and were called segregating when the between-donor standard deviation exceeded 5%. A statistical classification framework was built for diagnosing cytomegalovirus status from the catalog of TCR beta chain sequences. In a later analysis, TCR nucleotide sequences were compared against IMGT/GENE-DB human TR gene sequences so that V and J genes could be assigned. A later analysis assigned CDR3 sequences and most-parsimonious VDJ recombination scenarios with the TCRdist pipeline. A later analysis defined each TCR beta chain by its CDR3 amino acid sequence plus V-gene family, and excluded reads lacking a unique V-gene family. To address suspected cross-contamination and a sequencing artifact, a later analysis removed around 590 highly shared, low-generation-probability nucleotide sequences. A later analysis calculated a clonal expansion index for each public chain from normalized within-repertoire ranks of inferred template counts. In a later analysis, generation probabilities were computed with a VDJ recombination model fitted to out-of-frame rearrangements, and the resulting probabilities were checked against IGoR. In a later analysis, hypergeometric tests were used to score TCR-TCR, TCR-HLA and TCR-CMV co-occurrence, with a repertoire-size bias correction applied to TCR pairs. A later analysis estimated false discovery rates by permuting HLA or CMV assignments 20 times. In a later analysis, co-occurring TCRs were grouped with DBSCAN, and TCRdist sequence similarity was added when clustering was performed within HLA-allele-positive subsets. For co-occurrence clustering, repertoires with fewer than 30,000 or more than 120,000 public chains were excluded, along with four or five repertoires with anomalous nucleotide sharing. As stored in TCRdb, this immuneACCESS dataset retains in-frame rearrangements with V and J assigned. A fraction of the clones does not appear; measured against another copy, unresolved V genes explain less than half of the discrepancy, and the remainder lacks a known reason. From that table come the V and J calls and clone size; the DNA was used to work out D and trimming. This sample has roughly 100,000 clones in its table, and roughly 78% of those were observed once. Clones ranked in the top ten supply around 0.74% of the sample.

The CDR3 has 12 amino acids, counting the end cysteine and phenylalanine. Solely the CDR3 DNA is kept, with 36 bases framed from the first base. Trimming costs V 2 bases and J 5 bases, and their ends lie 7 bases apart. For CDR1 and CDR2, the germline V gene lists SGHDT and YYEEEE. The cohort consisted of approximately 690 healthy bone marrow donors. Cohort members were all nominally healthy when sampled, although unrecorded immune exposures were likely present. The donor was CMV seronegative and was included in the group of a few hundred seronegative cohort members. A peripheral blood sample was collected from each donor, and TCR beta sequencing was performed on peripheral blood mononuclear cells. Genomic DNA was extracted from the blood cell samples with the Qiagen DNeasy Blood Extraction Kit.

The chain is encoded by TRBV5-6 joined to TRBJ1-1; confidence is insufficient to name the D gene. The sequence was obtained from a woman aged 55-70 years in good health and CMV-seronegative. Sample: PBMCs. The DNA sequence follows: TGTGCCAGCAGCTTAACTTTTACTGAAGCTTTCTTT. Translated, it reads CASSLTFTEAFF.